These 24 T cell receptor beta chains share one sample of origin, sequenced in a study of control samples from healthy donors and cancer patients. Profiled with immunoSEQ multiplex PCR; TCRdb holds only in-frame clones, not every one. The sample holds approximately 150,000 clones, 75% to 95% seen once. Sequencing input: blood. Receptors were obtained from a man aged 30 to 39 in good health.

The rearrangement links TRBV2 to TRBJ2-3; D is undetermined. V dropped 2 bases and J dropped 7 bases, with 10 bases sitting between them. The germline CDR1 and CDR2 sequences are SNHLY and FYNNEI. The CDR3 length is 13 residues. The CDR3 sequence is CASSESQIYTQYF. DNA of the CDR3: TGTGCCAGCAGTGAAAGCCAGATATATACGCAGTATTTT.

J is TRBJ2-2 and V is TRBV13; 7 nucleotides agree with TRBD1. J lost 3 bases, V lost 6 bases, and 10 bases had no gene match. Germline V gene sequence: CDR1 PRHDT, CDR2 FYEKMQ (reference sequence). CDR3 length: 16 residues. CDR3 sequence (DNA): TGTGCCAGCAGTAAGACAGGGTTAAGGGACACCGGGGAGCTGTTTTTT. As protein: CASSKTGLRDTGELFF.

The chain combines TRBV6-5 with TRBJ2-4; no clear D. V shed 6 bases and J shed 1 base, with 7 bases lying between them. Germline CDR1 and CDR2: MNHEY and SVGAGI. This CDR3 contains 13 residues. The CDR3 region has the DNA TGTGCCAGCAGCCCCAGGGCCAAAAACATTCAGTACTTC. Its protein product is CASSPRAKNIQYF.

The chain employs TRBV9 and TRBJ1-1, with D perhaps TRBD1 (5 bases). Trimming took 1 base from V and 3 from J, leaving 7 bases between them. The CDR3 length is 13 residues. Germline V lookup: CDR1 SGDLS, CDR2 YYNGEE. CDR3 amino acids: CASSVPGHTEAFF. The CDR3 DNA reads as TGTGCCAGCAGCGTACCAGGGCACACTGAAGCTTTCTTT.

The chain joins TRBV6-2 or TRBV6-3 to TRBJ2-3; D remains ambiguous. Germline V CDR1 and CDR2: MNHEY, SVGEGT. CDR3 length: 17 amino acids. Trimming pared 0 bases from V and 5 bases from J, leaving 18 bases between. CDR3 sequence (DNA): TGTGCCAGCAGTTACTCGAACGGGCGCGGCCGTGGAGATACGCAGTATTTT. As protein: CASSYSNGRGRGDTQYF.

The sample holds one count of this clone. The J gene is TRBJ1-3, the V gene TRBV18, with D possibly being TRBD1 (6 bases). V was shortened by 0 bases and J by 1 base, with 10 bases between the two germline ends. The CDR3 is 16 amino acids. The V gene's germline CDR1 is KGHSH and CDR2 LQKENI. CDR3 nucleotide sequence: TGTGCCAGCTCACCACCGACAGGAGATTCTGGAAACACCATATATTTT. Translating gives CASSPPTGDSGNTIYF. The complete variable domain, with remaining parts taken from reference TRBV18 and TRBJ1-3, reads NAGVMQNPRHLVRRRGQEARLRCSPMKGHSHVYWYRQLPEEGLKFMVYLQKENIIDESGMPKERFSAEFPKEGPSILRIQQVVRGDSAAYFCASSPPTGDSGNTIYFGEGSWLTVV.

V is TRBV7-3 and J is TRBJ2-2; 9 bases agree with TRBD2. The CDR3 consists of 15 residues. Losses at the gene ends were 4 bases for V and 4 bases for J; bases not matched to a gene: 4. Per the germline V gene, CDR1 is SGHTA and CDR2 is FQGTGA. The DNA for the CDR3 is TGTGCCAGCAGCTCGAGCGGGGGGAGCACCGGGGAGCTGTTTTTT. This sequence encodes CASSSSGGSTGELFF. Full variable domain (rest looked up from reference TRBV7-3 and TRBJ2-2): GAGVSQTPSNKVTEKGKYVELRCDPISGHTALYWYRQSLGQGPEFLIYFQGTGAADDSGLPNDRFFAVRPEGSVSTLKIQRTERGDSAVYLCASSSSGGSTGELFFGEGSRLTVL.

The chain links TRBV7-3 to TRBJ2-2, with D perhaps matching TRBD2 (6 bases). Trimming took off 3 bases at V and 3 bases at J, with 8 bases between the two ends. Germline V gene lookup returns CDR1 SGHTA and CDR2 FQGTGA. The CDR3 consists of 14 residues. The CDR3 loop reads CASSFGLYTGELFF. The CDR3 DNA follows: TGTGCCAGCAGCTTTGGACTATACACCGGGGAGCTGTTTTTT.

The chain carries TRBV12-5 and TRBJ2-1; 8 bases are shared with TRBD1. The CDR3 totals 15 residues. The J segment lost 1 base and the V segment lost 6 bases, leaving 5 bases of the junction unmatched. Germline V gene lookup returns CDR1 LGHNT and CDR2 FRNRAP. The CDR3 DNA reads as TGTGCTAGTGGCCGCGGACAGGGATCCTACAATGAGCAGTTCTTC. Translated, it gives CASGRGQGSYNEQFF.

The J gene is TRBJ1-5, the V gene TRBV21-1; TRBD1 is the table's D call and was not checked against the DNA. TRBV21-1 is assigned pseudogene status. CDR3 length equals 16 residues. The CDR3 is CASSKGGQGAGQPQHF. The CDR3 coding sequence is TGTGCCAGCAGCAAAGGGGGACAGGGGGCCGGACAGCCCCAGCATTTT.

This clone was detected a few times. The chain uses TRBV6-6 and TRBJ1-5, with 9 bases fitting TRBD1. This CDR3 is 15 amino acids long. Germline values: CDR1 MNHNY, CDR2 SVGAGI (reference sequence). V trimming: 4 bases; J trimming: 0 bases; junction bases outside the gene matches: 1. Here the CDR3 DNA reads TGTGCCAGCAGTTGGACAGGGGATAGCAATCAGCCCCAGCATTTT. Translating it yields CASSWTGDSNQPQHF.

This clone was observed once. The gene calls are TRBV25-1 and TRBJ1-1, with D perhaps TRBD1 (5 bases). The CDR3 loop spans 12 amino acids. Germline assignment: CDR1 MGHDK and CDR2 SYGVNS. V lost 5 bases and J lost 8, with 12 bases in between. The CDR3 here is CASSPRGVEAFF. CDR3 in DNA: TGTGCCAGCAGTCCCCGGGGGGTCGAAGCTTTCTTT.

The gene calls are TRBV9 and TRBJ2-6; D is unclear. The CDR3 is 14 amino acids. Germline V CDR1 and CDR2: SGDLS, YYNGEE. Trimming took off 3 bases at V and 0 bases at J, with 4 bases between the two ends. The CDR3 protein is CASSASSGANVLTF. In DNA, the CDR3 is TGTGCCAGCAGCGCGAGCTCTGGGGCCAACGTCCTGACTTTC.

J is TRBJ1-3 and V is TRBV6-5; no clear D gene. Trimming took off 6 bases at V and 4 bases at J, with 10 bases between the two ends. The CDR3 totals 13 residues. Germline V gives CDR1 MNHEY, CDR2 SVGAGI. DNA of the CDR3: TGTGCCAGCAGATGGGAGGCGGGAAACACCATATATTTT. It specifies CASRWEAGNTIYF.

This chain uses TRBV10-1 with TRBJ2-1; D is uncertain. CDR1 and CDR2 (germline): WNHNN, SYGVQD (reference sequence). The CDR3 runs to 16 residues. V was cut by 6 bases and J by 2 bases, with 17 bases left in between. CDR3 nucleotides: TGCGCCAGCAGCGCCTCGGTACAGAGCCCCTACAATGAGCAGTTCTTC. It codes for CASSASVQSPYNEQFF.

The chain joins TRBV27 to TRBJ1-1; D remains ambiguous. Per the germline V gene, CDR1 is MNHEY and CDR2 is SMNVEV (reference sequence). Deletions cut 5 bases from V and 0 bases from J, with 7 bases between. This CDR3 spans 13 amino acids. The CDR3 is CASSPRMNTEAFF. DNA for the CDR3: TGTGCCAGCAGTCCCCGCATGAACACTGAAGCTTTCTTT.

This chain links TRBV29-1 with TRBJ1-1; TRBD1 aligns across 8 bases. V trimming: 6 bases; J trimming: 4 bases; junction bases outside the gene matches: 7. The germline V gene encodes CDR1 SQVTM and CDR2 ANQGSEA. This CDR3 has 13 amino acids. In DNA, the CDR3 is TGCAGCGTCAGGGGGCGGTTGAGCACTGAAGCTTTCTTT. This gives the protein CSVRGRLSTEAFF.

This chain links TRBV20-1 with TRBJ2-3, with 7 bases matching TRBD1. After removal of 3 bases from V and 4 bases from J, the junction contained 7 bases not matched to a gene. The CDR3 spans 14 residues. Germline V gene lookup returns CDR1 DFQATT and CDR2 SNEGSKA (reference sequence). CDR3 sequence reads: CSASNHQGADTQYF. CDR3 coding DNA: TGCAGTGCTAGTAATCATCAGGGGGCAGATACGCAGTATTTT.

V and J are TRBV25-1 and TRBJ1-1; no firm D call. Looked up from germline, CDR1 is MGHDK and CDR2 is SYGVNS. The CDR3 has 14 residues. Trimming removed 2 bases from V and 1 base from J, with 8 bases in between. CDR3 coding DNA: TGTGCCAGCAGTGAAAATAGACAGAACACTGAAGCTTTCTTT. Translation: CASSENRQNTEAFF.

The sample holds one count of this clone. The chain is built from TRBV6-5 and TRBJ2-3, with unresolved D. CDR3 length: 14 amino acids. Germline CDR1 and CDR2: MNHEY and SVGAGI. Trimming left V 2 bases short and J 2 bases short, with 8 bases between. CDR3 sequence reads: CASSYVEDTDTQYF. CDR3 coding DNA: TGTGCCAGCAGTTACGTAGAGGACACAGATACGCAGTATTTT.

The chain carries TRBV9 and TRBJ1-2; D is perhaps TRBD1 (5 bases). CDR3 size: 15 residues. Germline V gene data show CDR1 as SGDLS and CDR2 as YYNGEE. V was shortened by 0 bases and J by 5 bases, with 14 bases between the two germline ends. The CDR3 loop is CASSVESSGGYGYTF. The CDR3 bases are TGTGCCAGCAGCGTAGAGTCGTCGGGGGGGTATGGCTACACCTTC.

On this clone: This same CDR3 is encoded by further DNA sequences in the sample. The chain employs TRBV28 and TRBJ2-7; D is uncertain. Trimming cost V 10 bases and J 3 bases, with 16 bases left between them. CDR3 size: 13 residues. Germline V lookup: CDR1 MDHEN, CDR2 SYDVKM. This chain's CDR3 is CATARLGYYEQYF. CDR3 nucleotides: TGTGCCACAGCCCGTTTAGGCTACTACGAGCAGTACTTC.

V usage is TRBV5-1 and J usage is TRBJ1-4; D uncertain. The CDR3 is made up of 14 amino acids. V lost 2 bases and J lost 6, with 11 bases in between. Germline V gene data show CDR1 as SGHRS and CDR2 as YFSETQ. Here the CDR3 reads CASSLLGPHEKLFF. As DNA, the CDR3 is TGCGCCAGCAGCTTATTAGGTCCTCATGAAAAACTGTTTTTT. The whole variable domain, filled in from reference TRBV5-1 and TRBJ1-4, reads KAGVTQTPRYLIKTRGQQVTLSCSPISGHRSVSWYQQTPGQGLQFLFEYFSETQRNKGNFPGRFSGRQFSNSRSEMNVSTLELGDSALYLCASSLLGPHEKLFFGSGTQLSVL.

This clone showed up just once. The rearrangement uses TRBV19 and TRBJ1-3, with a tentative D call TRBD1 (5 bases). Germline CDR1 is LNHDA and CDR2 is SQIVND (reference sequence). V was clipped by 7 bases and J by 2 bases, with 12 bases between them. The CDR3 spans 14 residues. DNA for the CDR3: TGTGCCAGTAATCGGGGGAATACTGGAAACACCATATATTTT. Translating gives CASNRGNTGNTIYF.